The clone carrying this TCR beta chain was detected a few times. The antigen is undetermined. The sample is drawn from a study of human T cells and chemical hapten exposure. About the research overall: Patients additionally received therapeutic doses of diphenylcyclopropenone on the scalp once a week, and this continued throughout the roughly 25-week study. Study results and caveats: There was no change with DPC sensitization in TCRs above 1 in 1000 frequency. Compared to controls, expanded TCRs made significantly more large clusters of similar CDR3s.

Stated time point: pre-sensitization, week 0. As to treatment: therapeutic diphenylcyclopropenone sensitization with weekly scalp DPC. Blood collection took place prior to placing each patch test. TCRdb re-called the RACE reads through MiXCR, storing one row per CDR3 protein. The sample contains some 60,000 distinct CDR3 sequences, 11% of which appear only once. The clonotype comes from a woman aged 40 to 49 with alopecia areata. Some clones in this sample may be carry-over from other donors' samples. The material sequenced was whole blood, taken in connection with sensitization to the hapten diphenylcyclopropenone (DPC).

CDR3 in DNA: TGTGCCAGCAGCCCCGACAGCCTATATGGCTACACCTTC. This translates into CASSPDSLYGYTF. V usage is TRBV7-2 and J usage is TRBJ1-2; TRBD1 is a possible D gene (5 bases). This CDR3 spans 13 amino acids. The germline CDR1 and CDR2 sequences are SGHTA and FQGNSA. V gave up 5 bases and J gave up 5 bases, with 12 bases separating them.